This T cell receptor (beta chain) was observed in a study of beta chain features in type 1 diabetes. V shed 1 base, J shed 5 bases, and the junction held 10 bases outside the gene matches. The CDR3 spans 16 residues. Germline V gene data show CDR1 as SGHRS and CDR2 as YFSETQ. In this sample, this clone turned up a few times. Its antigen is currently unknown. Study-wide results and caveats: Equally in patients and controls, PCR might preferentially amplify shorter templates. There was a moderate but significant shortening of TCRB CDR3s in all four CD4+ subsets of Type 1 diabetes patients. The naive, central memory and Treg TCRB repertoires of patients appeared to be more similar to one another than those of healthy donors.

Since all of the isolated RNA was reverse transcribed, expressed TCRB transcripts were what got sequenced. Naive, central memory and regulatory T cell samples produced a mean of about 4 million reads. The method was immunoSEQ multiplex PCR; TCRdb's version includes in-frame clones alone and lacks a portion of them. The sample has roughly 250,000 clones; 20% are singletons. Sequencing input: naive CD4+ T cells from blood. The receptor was isolated from a middle-aged woman with type 1 diabetes. V gene TRBV5-1 combines with J gene TRBJ2-7; 9 bases are a match to TRBD1. CDR3 protein: CASSLQMGQGGHEQYF. The DNA of the CDR3 is TGCGCCAGCAGCTTGCAGATGGGACAGGGCGGACACGAGCAGTACTTC.